The 4 T cell receptor beta chains in this list originate from one sample, sequenced in a study of blood T cell repertoires in COVID-19. The assay was immunoSEQ multiplex PCR, and TCRdb's table has in-frame clones only and misses some. Among around 280,000 clones listed, 87% were seen once. The sequencing sample was made of PBMCs or T cells enriched from blood (not recorded which). The receptor source for this set is a woman aged 40-49 years who had recovered from COVID-19.

In this sample, this clone turned up once. The V and J genes are TRBV19 and TRBJ1-5, with D possibly TRBD1 on 5 matching bases. CDR1 is LNHDA, CDR2 SQIVND, per germline (reference sequence). The CDR3 contains 14 residues. With 10 bases removed from V and 5 bases from J, the gap between germline ends came to 18 bases. The CDR3 region is CATCGAGFDQPQHF. The CDR3 nucleotides are TGTGCCACCTGTGGGGCAGGGTTCGATCAGCCCCAGCATTTT.

This chain joins TRBV7-8 and TRBJ1-6; no firm D call. There are 14 residues in the CDR3. Germline V gives CDR1 SGHVS, CDR2 FQNEAQ. Trimming stripped 1 base from V and 10 bases from J, with 11 bases between. CDR3 coding DNA: TGTGCCAGCAGCTTAGTTAGCGGGAACTCACCCCTCCACTTT. Its translation is CASSLVSGNSPLHF.

This clone was seen a few times. V gene TRBV24-1 combines with J gene TRBJ2-7; 7 bases are shared with TRBD1. Trimming took 7 bases from V and 5 from J; bases not matched to a gene: 1. Germline V lookup: CDR1 KGHDR, CDR2 SFDVKD. CDR3 length equals 11 residues. CDR3 region: CATSQGDEQYF. The DNA of the CDR3 is TGTGCCACCAGCCAGGGGGACGAGCAGTACTTC.

This chain connects TRBV1 to TRBJ2-2; the table's D gene call, TRBD2, was not cross checked with the DNA. TRBV1 is described as a pseudogene. The CDR3 runs to 15 residues. CDR3: CTSSRARLNTGELFF. The CDR3 DNA sequence: TGCACCAGCAGCCGTGCTAGGTTAAACACCGGGGAGCTGTTTTTT.